The present entry profiles one T cell receptor (beta chain) with its context. What this receptor recognizes is not known. Base qualities are not at hand, and no much larger clone is one base apart. These data are taken from a study of technical replicates of blood from several donors (dated by TCRdb to 2015 to 2018). At the junction V is shortened by 3 bases and J by 11 bases, with 17 bases in between. The germline V gene sets CDR1 to SNHLY and CDR2 to FYNNEI. The CDR3 spans 14 residues, from the cysteine through the phenylalanine. Kept here is only the CDR3 DNA, which spans 42 bases and is read in frame from base 1. The library came from the immunoSEQ multiplex PCR assay. TCRdb retrieved this table from immuneACCESS and kept in-frame rearrangements only. Not all clones are present; in checked studies, unresolved V genes account for under half, and no reason is known for the remainder. The sample profile shows tens of thousands of clones; approximately 96% of them were found once. The ten largest clones take up roughly 0.33% of the sample.

The receptor comes from a human donor in good health. The specimen sequenced was T cells isolated from PBMCs. Recombination joined TRBV2 with TRBJ2-1, and the D gene may be TRBD2, 6 bases matching. The DNA is TGTGCCAGCAGTGATGGGGGGACGTCACCCAAGCAGTTCTTC. Translated, it reads CASSDGGTSPKQFF.